The source of this T cell receptor beta chain is a study of shared clonotypes between healthy human individuals. Turning to the study itself: The donors, a couple of women and a few men, were aged 18 to 49. CD4 naive and memory got three plates each, CD8 naive two, CD8 memory one.

V dropped 4 bases and J dropped 3 bases, with 9 bases sitting between them. The CDR3 has 13 residues. Germline V CDR1 and CDR2: SGHTA, FQGTGA. Selected positively for CCR7 and CD45RO-negative, naive CD8 cells excluded terminally differentiated effector memory CD45RA+ cells. A deep-level run was used for the assay. Repertoires were generated with immunoSEQ multiplex PCR, while TCRdb's copy carries only in-frame clones and drops some. This table has approximately 740,000 clones, more than 85% appearing once. The chain couples TRBV7-3 to TRBJ2-5; D ambiguous. The receptor comes from a man aged 25 to 45 in good health. Source material: naive CD8+ T cells sorted from blood. The CDR3 here is CASSSPPEETQYF. CDR3 DNA: TGTGCCAGCAGCTCTCCACCTGAAGAGACCCAGTACTTC.